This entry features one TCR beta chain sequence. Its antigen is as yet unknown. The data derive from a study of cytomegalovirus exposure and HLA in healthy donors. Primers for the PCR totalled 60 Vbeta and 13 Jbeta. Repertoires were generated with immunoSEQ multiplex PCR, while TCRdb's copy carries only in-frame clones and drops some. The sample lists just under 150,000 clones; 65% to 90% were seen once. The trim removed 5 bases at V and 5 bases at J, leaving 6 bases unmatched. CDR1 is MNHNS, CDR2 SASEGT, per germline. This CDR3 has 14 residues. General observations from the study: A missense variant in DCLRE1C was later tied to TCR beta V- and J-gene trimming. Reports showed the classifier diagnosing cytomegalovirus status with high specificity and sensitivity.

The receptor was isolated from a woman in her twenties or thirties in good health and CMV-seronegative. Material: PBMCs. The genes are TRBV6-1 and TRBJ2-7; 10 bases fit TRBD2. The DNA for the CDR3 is TGTGCCAGCAGTCAGGGACTAGCGCGAAACGAGCAGTACTTC. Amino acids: CASSQGLARNEQYF.